A single sample is the source of the 11 T cell receptor beta chains below, sequenced in a study of beta chain features in type 1 diabetes. Study outcomes and limitations: Researchers report that Type 1 diabetes patients had moderately but significantly shorter TCRB CDR3s across all four CD4+ subsets.

As every portion of the isolated RNA was reverse transcribed, the sequencing read expressed TCRB transcripts. The assay was immunoSEQ multiplex PCR, and TCRdb's table has in-frame clones only and misses some. The repertoire holds about 370,000 clones, with 9.5% to 10% as singletons. No cognate antigen is known for these TCRs. Sequenced sample: central memory CD4+ T cells from blood. These receptors were taken from a man younger than 45 with type 1 diabetes.

The CDR3 DNA follows: TGTGCCAGCAGTTTCTCGGGACTAGCGGGAGTTCGCGGCACAGATACGCAGTATTTT. It translates to CASSFSGLAGVRGTDTQYF. The chain joins TRBV28 to TRBJ2-3, with 14 nucleotides matching TRBD2. In germline, CDR1 is MDHEN, CDR2 SYDVKM. The CDR3 spans 19 residues. J gave up 1 base and V 3 bases, and 9 bases lay outside the gene matches.

The rearrangement joins TRBV30 to TRBJ2-5; the match to TRBD2 covers 9 bases. The CDR3 is 13 residues long. Germline CDR1 and CDR2: GTSNPN and SVGIG (reference sequence). J gave up 6 bases and V 4 bases, and 6 bases lay outside the gene matches. CDR3 coding DNA: TGTGCCTGGACTAGCGGGATTTGGAAGACCCAGTACTTC. Its translation is CAWTSGIWKTQYF.

The chain recombines TRBV28 with TRBJ2-7; 11 bases match TRBD1. The junction had 3 bases not matched to a gene; V was cut back by 7 bases and J by 1 base. This CDR3 is 14 amino acids long. Germline V gene sequence: CDR1 MDHEN, CDR2 SYDVKM. CDR3: CASTGTGGSYEQYF. The CDR3 DNA sequence: TGTGCCAGCACCGGGACAGGGGGTTCCTACGAGCAGTACTTC.

The genes are TRBV14 and TRBJ2-2; weak D call: TRBD1 (5 bases). Germline CDR1 reads SGHDN; CDR2 reads FVKESK. The CDR3 has 15 amino acids. Trimming stripped 1 base from V and 6 bases from J, with 12 bases between. CDR3 nucleotides: TGTGCCAGCAGCCAAGGGACAAGTTGGGCCGGGGAGCTGTTTTTT. The encoded protein is CASSQGTSWAGELFF.

The chain has TRBV7-3 and TRBJ2-5; no clear D gene. V was shortened by 6 bases and J by 2 bases, with 4 bases between the two germline ends. Germline loops: CDR1 SGHTA, CDR2 FQGTGA. CDR3 length: 11 residues. The CDR3 reads CASRKQETQYF. CDR3 in DNA: TGTGCCAGCAGGAAACAAGAGACCCAGTACTTC.

This clone turned up a few times. This sequence joins TRBV7-2 and TRBJ2-5, with a weak D call TRBD2 (6 bases). This CDR3 contains 15 residues. Trimming pared 0 bases from V and 5 bases from J, leaving 13 bases between. From germline, CDR1 is SGHTA and CDR2 FQGNSA. CDR3 sequence reads: CASSLAQGGMETQYF. CDR3 in DNA: TGTGCCAGCAGCTTAGCTCAGGGAGGTATGGAGACCCAGTACTTC.

This sequence joins TRBV6-6 and TRBJ2-7; the D call may be TRBD1 or TRBD2 (5 bases each). From germline, CDR1 is MNHNY and CDR2 SVGAGI (reference sequence). This CDR3 has 14 amino acids. V lost 6 bases, J lost 4 bases, and 16 bases lay in between. DNA of the CDR3: TGTGCCAGCAGGGCCGGGACGGCACGATACGAGCAGTACTTC. Its translation is CASRAGTARYEQYF.

The chain is built from TRBV15 and TRBJ1-5; D gene uncertain. V lost 0 bases and J 0 bases, leaving 6 bases between the germline ends. Germline CDR1 and CDR2: LNHNV and YYDKDF (reference sequence). This CDR3 has 15 residues. CDR3 DNA sequence: TGTGCCACCAGCAGAGAAGTTTATAGCAATCAGCCCCAGCATTTT. As protein: CATSREVYSNQPQHF.

The gene calls are TRBV11-3 and TRBJ2-2; D is unclear. This CDR3 is built from 14 residues. Per the germline V gene, CDR1 is SGHNT and CDR2 is YENEEA. V lost 1 base and J lost 5, with 8 bases in between. CDR3 protein: CASSLVGRTGELFF. CDR3 nucleotide sequence: TGTGCCAGCAGCTTAGTGGGTCGTACCGGGGAGCTGTTTTTT.

The chain is built from TRBV11-2 and TRBJ2-7, with 9 positions matching TRBD1. This CDR3 has 13 residues. Germline lookup yields CDR1 SGHAT and CDR2 FQNNGV. After removal of 5 bases from V and 5 bases from J, the junction contained 4 bases not matched to a gene. The CDR3 loop is CASSRDRAHEQYF. The CDR3 DNA reads as TGTGCCAGCAGCAGGGACAGGGCCCACGAGCAGTACTTC.

The V gene is TRBV5-1, the J gene TRBJ2-1; 11 bases are shared with TRBD1. Per the germline V gene, CDR1 is SGHRS and CDR2 is YFSETQ. V shed 4 bases, J shed 9 bases, and the junction held 12 bases outside the gene matches. The CDR3 contains 16 residues. CDR3 loop: CASSPAPRTGGGEQFF. In nucleotides, the CDR3 is TGCGCCAGCAGCCCAGCCCCTCGGACAGGGGGCGGTGAGCAGTTCTTC. Variable domain in full (rest from reference TRBV5-1 and TRBJ2-1): KAGVTQTPRYLIKTRGQQVTLSCSPISGHRSVSWYQQTPGQGLQFLFEYFSETQRNKGNFPGRFSGRQFSNSRSEMNVSTLELGDSALYLCASSPAPRTGGGEQFFGPGTRLTVL.